Given below is one T cell receptor (beta chain) in context. Its antigen is as yet unknown. Here immunoSEQ multiplex PCR was the method, and the copy in TCRdb shows in-frame clones only, minus some. The data show about a million clones, approximately 80% seen once. This specimen belongs to a study of shared clonotypes between healthy human individuals. General study results and limits: Sequencing depth was expected to influence donor clonotype sharing. A handful of donors shared approximately 5% of their naive CD4 clonotypes.

Donors comprised healthy HIV-negative adults lacking recent acute infections or vaccinations. V dropped 2 bases and J dropped 4 bases, with 11 bases sitting between them. In germline, CDR1 is MDHEN, CDR2 SYDVKM. The CDR3 sequence is 14 residues long. The rearrangement uses TRBV28 and TRBJ1-2; unclear D gene. The source material was memory CD4+ T cells from PBMCs. Sample subset: CD45RA-negative fraction. The clonotype comes from a man younger than 35 in good health. Some clones in this sample may be carry-over from other donors' samples. The CDR3 bases are TGTGCCAGCAGTTTAGGAGGGTTACCCTATGGCTACACCTTC. Amino acid sequence: CASSLGGLPYGYTF.